This T cell receptor (beta chain) emerged from a study of blood T cell repertoires in COVID-19. V gave up 9 bases and J gave up 8 bases; unmatched junction bases: 10. The CDR3 is 13 amino acids. Germline V lookup: CDR1 MDHEN, CDR2 SYDVKM. The assay was immunoSEQ multiplex PCR, and TCRdb's table has in-frame clones only and misses some. The repertoire has 88,000 or so clones, roughly three quarters of them found once; the top ten carry 20% to 25%. The rearrangement joins TRBV28 to TRBJ2-1, with 7 bases identical to TRBD1. This sequence was found in a human donor in a cohort sampled during active COVID-19. The sequenced sample was peripheral blood. The CDR3 is CASTTGSWDEQFF. As DNA, the CDR3 is TGTGCCAGTACGACAGGGTCCTGGGATGAGCAGTTCTTC.